Each of the 19 T cell receptor beta chains below was sequenced from the same sample in a study of a mutant IDH1 vaccine in newly diagnosed glioma (dated by TCRdb to the early 2020s). The time point label of this sample denotes: week 11, during vaccination. Each vaccine dose, consisting of 300 ug of a 20-mer mutant IDH1 peptide in Montanide, was administered subcutaneously with topical imiquimod. Library generation was performed with the immunoSEQ multiplex PCR assay. TCRdb carries this immuneACCESS record with in-frame sequences only. Its versions omit some clonotypes, under half of them owing to an unresolved V gene in the studies checked, with the rest unexplained. This sample gives 100,000 to 150,000 clones in total; around four fifths of them show up just once. The ten largest clones take up approximately 5% of the sample. Antigens for these TCRs are unknown. Sequencing was performed on PBMCs, taken from a glioma patient whose treatment included an IDH1 peptide vaccine. Source of these receptors: a man in his forties with glioma.

The gene calls are TRBV15 and TRBJ2-5; 8 bases fit TRBD2. TRBJ2-7 matches the DNA end more closely, so the J call is doubtful. CDR1 and CDR2 from the germline V gene are LNHNV and YYDKDF (reference sequence). The CDR3 is made up of 15 amino acids. CDR3 loop: CATSSGLAGAYEQYF. In nucleotides, the CDR3 is TGTGCCACCAGCAGTGGCCTAGCGGGCGCCTACGAGCAGTACTTC.

The rearrangement joins TRBV7-2 to TRBJ2-1, with D possibly being TRBD1 (5 bases). Per the germline V gene, CDR1 is SGHTA and CDR2 is FQGNSA. The CDR3 length is 14 residues. V lost 2 bases and J lost 9, with 14 bases in between. The CDR3 nucleotides read TGTGCCAGCAGCTTATCCCAGGGAAGTAGTGAGCAGTTCTTC. Its protein product is CASSLSQGSSEQFF.

This clone was counted once. The CDR3 DNA reads TGTGCCTGGAGTGTACAGACAGGGGTTTCACCCCTCCACTTT. Translation: CAWSVQTGVSPLHF. The chain has TRBV30 and TRBJ1-6; 8 bases match TRBD1. Trimming at V came to 0 bases and at J to 9 bases, leaving 4 bases not matched to a gene. The germline gives CDR1 GTSNPN, CDR2 SVGIG (reference sequence). The length of the CDR3 is 14 residues.

This clone was counted between two and nine times. J is TRBJ1-1 and V is TRBV18, with 8 bases matching TRBD1. The CDR3 consists of 13 residues. V shed 6 bases, J shed 4 bases, and the junction held 4 bases outside the gene matches. Germline V CDR1 and CDR2: KGHSH, LQKENI. In DNA, the CDR3 is TGTGCCAGCTCTCCGGACAGGGTCACTGAAGCTTTCTTT. Translating it yields CASSPDRVTEAFF.

CDR3 sequence: CASSSGLRMGTDTQYF. The DNA of the CDR3 is TGCGCCAGCAGCTCGGGACTGCGGATGGGTACAGATACGCAGTATTTT. V gene TRBV5-1 combines with J gene TRBJ2-3, with a weak D call TRBD2 (6 bases). The CDR3 has 16 amino acids. Germline lookup yields CDR1 SGHRS and CDR2 YFSETQ. V shed 3 bases and J shed 3 bases, with 17 bases lying between them. The variable domain in full, with the rest retrieved from reference TRBV5-1 and TRBJ2-3, is KAGVTQTPRYLIKTRGQQVTLSCSPISGHRSVSWYQQTPGQGLQFLFEYFSETQRNKGNFPGRFSGRQFSNSRSEMNVSTLELGDSALYLCASSSGLRMGTDTQYFGPGTRLTVL.

V gene TRBV6-6 combines with J gene TRBJ2-5; unclear D gene. Trimming removed 5 bases at V and 1 base at J, with 14 bases between. CDR3 length equals 15 residues. CDR1 MNHNY and CDR2 SVGAGI come from the germline V gene (reference sequence). This CDR3 is CASSQGQRRQETQYF. The DNA of the CDR3 is TGTGCCAGCAGTCAAGGGCAGAGGCGCCAAGAGACCCAGTACTTC.

The chain recombines TRBV4-3 with TRBJ1-2; the D gene is possibly TRBD1 (6 bases). The V end lost 1 base, the J end lost 4 bases, and 16 bases lay between the germline ends. The CDR3 length is 16 residues. Per germline, CDR1 LGHNA and CDR2 YSLEER. The CDR3 spells CASSQAVGGRVYGYTF. The CDR3 DNA reads TGCGCCAGCAGCCAAGCTGTCGGGGGGCGCGTCTATGGCTACACCTTC.

This clone has only one observation. The chain has TRBV7-2 and TRBJ2-1; D not certain. CDR3 length: 13 residues. The V gene's germline CDR1 is SGHTA and CDR2 FQGNSA. The V end was cut by 1 base, the J end by 12 bases, with 13 bases between. As DNA, the CDR3 is TGTGCCAGCAGCTTAGGGGGTGTTGGGGTGCAGTTCTTC. This gives the protein CASSLGGVGVQFF.

This clone appeared a single time. The J gene is TRBJ1-1, the V gene TRBV9; TRBD1 agrees at 8 bases. Losses at the gene ends were 6 bases for V and 4 bases for J; bases not matched to a gene: 14. The CDR3 extends over 16 amino acids. From germline, CDR1 is SGDLS and CDR2 YYNGEE. In DNA, the CDR3 is TGTGCCAGCAACATATCCCCGGGACAGGACGGCACTGAAGCTTTCTTT. It encodes CASNISPGQDGTEAFF.

J is TRBJ2-3 and V is TRBV4-2; D remains ambiguous. Per the germline V gene, CDR1 is LGHNA and CDR2 is YNFKEQ. V lost 4 bases to trimming and J lost 4 bases, with 15 bases between them. The CDR3 contains 15 residues. CDR3 amino acids: CASSPQTSDADTQYF. The DNA for the CDR3 is TGTGCCAGCAGCCCCCAAACCAGCGACGCAGATACGCAGTATTTT.

The chain is built from TRBV30 and TRBJ1-5; the D gene is possibly TRBD1 (6 bases). The CDR3 consists of 13 residues. Per the germline V gene, CDR1 is GTSNPN and CDR2 is SVGIG (reference sequence). Deletions cut 0 bases from V and 12 bases from J, with 15 bases between. The CDR3 loop reads CAWSVGEGDLQHF. CDR3 DNA: TGTGCCTGGAGTGTAGGGGAGGGGGATCTCCAGCATTTT.

A few counts support this clone. The chain uses TRBV19 and TRBJ1-1; perhaps TRBD1 as D (6 bases). The CDR3 length is 14 residues. Trimming took 4 bases from V and 4 from J, leaving 13 bases between them. CDR1 is LNHDA, CDR2 SQIVND, per germline (reference sequence). The CDR3: CASSKGGLGTEAFF. In DNA form, the CDR3 reads TGTGCCAGTAGTAAGGGGGGTTTGGGCACTGAAGCTTTCTTT.

This chain links TRBV5-1 with TRBJ2-1, with D possibly called TRBD1 or TRBD2 (5 bases each). Germline V gene data show CDR1 as SGHRS and CDR2 as YFSETQ. V was cut by 5 bases and J by 4 bases, with 16 bases left in between. This CDR3 spans 15 amino acids. DNA of the CDR3: TGCGCCAGCAGTTCGGGACCGAACCTATACAATGAGCAGTTCTTC. This codes for CASSSGPNLYNEQFF.

The chain is built from TRBV5-1 and TRBJ2-7; D might be TRBD1 or TRBD2, each matching 5 bases. This CDR3 has 14 amino acids. V lost 0 bases to trimming and J lost 2 bases, with 9 bases between them. Germline CDR1 is SGHRS and CDR2 is YFSETQ. The CDR3 loop is CASSLVRDPYEQYF. CDR3 coding DNA: TGCGCCAGCAGCTTGGTAAGGGACCCCTACGAGCAGTACTTC.

The rearrangement links TRBV10-3 to TRBJ2-7, with D unclear. V lost 10 bases and J 3 bases, leaving 19 bases between the germline ends. The CDR3 totals 14 residues. CDR1 is ENHRY and CDR2 is SYGVKD in the germline V gene. The CDR3 here is CASNPSGLDYEQYF. The CDR3 DNA reads as TGTGCCAGCAACCCAAGTGGTCTTGACTACGAGCAGTACTTC.

The chain has TRBV28 and TRBJ1-2, with a possible D match to TRBD1 (5 bases). The CDR3 length is 13 residues. V was trimmed by 5 bases and J by 7 bases, leaving 14 bases between them. The V gene's germline CDR1 is MDHEN and CDR2 SYDVKM. The CDR3 here is CASSVNPGLGYTF. For the CDR3, the DNA is TGTGCCAGCAGTGTAAATCCGGGACTTGGCTACACCTTC.

This chain joins TRBV7-2 and TRBJ2-5; the D is unclear. CDR3 length: 12 amino acids. The V end was cut by 5 bases, the J end by 3 bases, with 7 bases between. Germline assignment: CDR1 SGHTA and CDR2 FQGNSA. Written as DNA, the CDR3 is TGTGCCAGCAGCCCCAGTGAAGAGACCCAGTACTTC. Amino acids: CASSPSEETQYF.

The rearrangement joins TRBV5-6 to TRBJ2-3; unclear D gene. The V end was cut by 2 bases, the J end by 2 bases, with 6 bases between. There are 13 residues in the CDR3. Germline V lookup: CDR1 SGHDT, CDR2 YYEEEE. The CDR3, as DNA: TGTGCCAGCAGCTTTTCCCACACAGATACGCAGTATTTT. Protein product: CASSFSHTDTQYF.

V gene TRBV5-1 combines with J gene TRBJ1-2, with a tentative D call TRBD1 (6 bases). Germline V gene data show CDR1 as SGHRS and CDR2 as YFSETQ. The V gene lost 9 bases and the J gene lost 1 base, with 19 bases spanning the gap. The CDR3 is 15 residues long. The CDR3 DNA is TGCGCCACCCGCCCGAACAGGGCCATTAACTATGGCTACACCTTC. The encoded protein is CATRPNRAINYGYTF.